This T cell receptor (beta chain) was profiled in a study of cytomegalovirus exposure and HLA in healthy donors. TCRdb's copy holds only in-frame clones and misses some; the assay was immunoSEQ multiplex PCR. The table has 200,000 or so clones, around nine tenths seen once; the top ten hold 1.5% to 2%. The CDR3 extends over 16 amino acids. From germline, CDR1 is MGHRA and CDR2 YSYEKL. Trimming stripped 0 bases from V and 0 bases from J, with 9 bases between. The sequenced sample was PBMCs. The V call is TRBV4-1, the J call TRBJ1-3; D is unresolved. The source is a woman aged 18-29 years in good health and CMV-seropositive. The CDR3 spells CASSQDRRFSGNTIYF. The CDR3 nucleotides read TGCGCCAGCAGCCAAGATCGGCGGTTCTCTGGAAACACCATATATTTT.